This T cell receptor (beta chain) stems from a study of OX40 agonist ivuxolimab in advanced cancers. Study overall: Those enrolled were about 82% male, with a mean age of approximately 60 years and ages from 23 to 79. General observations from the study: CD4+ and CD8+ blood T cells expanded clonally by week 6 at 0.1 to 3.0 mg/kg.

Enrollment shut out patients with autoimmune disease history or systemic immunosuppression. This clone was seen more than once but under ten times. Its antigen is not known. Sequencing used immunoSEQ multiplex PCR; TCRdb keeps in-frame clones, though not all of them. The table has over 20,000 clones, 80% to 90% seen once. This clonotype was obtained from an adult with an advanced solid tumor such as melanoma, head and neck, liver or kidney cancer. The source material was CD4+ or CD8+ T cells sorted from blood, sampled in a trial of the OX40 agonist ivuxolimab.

CDR3 DNA sequence: TGCGCCAGCAGCCGGGACTTAGAGGATTCACCCCTCCACTTT. Translated: CASSRDLEDSPLHF. This chain joins TRBV5-1 and TRBJ1-6, with D possibly matching TRBD1 (5 bases). Germline loops: CDR1 SGHRS, CDR2 YFSETQ. Trimming removed 4 bases from V and 8 bases from J, with 13 bases in between. CDR3 length: 14 amino acids. The whole variable domain, filled in from reference TRBV5-1 and TRBJ1-6, reads KAGVTQTPRYLIKTRGQQVTLSCSPISGHRSVSWYQQTPGQGLQFLFEYFSETQRNKGNFPGRFSGRQFSNSRSEMNVSTLELGDSALYLCASSRDLEDSPLHFGNGTRLTVT.